This T cell receptor (beta chain) is drawn from a study of PD-L1 blockade in urothelial cancer. On the study more broadly: Samples came from 3 weeks, at the second dose, and 6 weeks into treatment. Blood-derived samples held a median approximately 140,000 T cells.

The repertoire was sequenced with immunoSEQ multiplex PCR; TCRdb's copy has only in-frame clones and lacks some. Of tens of thousands of clones listed, 60% to 80% were seen once; the top ten hold about 3.6%. V trimming: 4 bases; J trimming: 7 bases; junction bases outside the gene matches: 12. CDR3 size: 16 residues. In germline, CDR1 is SGHNT, CDR2 YYREEE (reference sequence). Every patient provided from 1 to 8 samples, collected pretreatment and on-treatment. Study-wide results and caveats: Enhanced expansion of tumor-associated blood clones at 3 weeks characterized durable-benefit patients.

Regarding this clone: Its antigen is unidentified.

This sequence joins TRBV5-4 and TRBJ2-1; 9 bases match TRBD2. This TCR was sampled from a man in his sixties or seventies with urothelial cancer. The specimen comprised PBMCs, sampled around atezolizumab (anti-PD-L1) treatment. The CDR3 reads CASSPYKLAGVNEQFF. The DNA for the CDR3 is TGTGCCAGCAGCCCGTATAAATTAGCGGGGGTGAATGAGCAGTTCTTC.